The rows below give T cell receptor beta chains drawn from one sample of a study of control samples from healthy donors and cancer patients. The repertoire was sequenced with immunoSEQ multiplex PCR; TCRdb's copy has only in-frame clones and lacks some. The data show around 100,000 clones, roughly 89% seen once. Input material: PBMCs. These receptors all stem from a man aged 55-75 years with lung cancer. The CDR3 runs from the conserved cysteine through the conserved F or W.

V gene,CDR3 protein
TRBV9,CASSALGLQETQYF
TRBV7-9,CASSLPPGQQRYEQYF
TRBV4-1,CASRPGTGAEAFF
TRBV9,CASSGRLTGNSPLHF
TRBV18,CASSPSDGDTIYF
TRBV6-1,CASSEDRPGERNTEAFF
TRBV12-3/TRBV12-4,CASSLGRTYGYTF
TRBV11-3,CASSQEVAGETQYF
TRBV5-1,CASSSDRVHNYGYTF
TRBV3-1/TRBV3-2,CASSLLGRSGEAFF
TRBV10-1,CASSRDTSAGYTF
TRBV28,CASDGGGDGYTF
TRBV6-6,CASSTWASSGNTIYF
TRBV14,CASSPAYTEAFF
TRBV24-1,CATSDPRGQGTGANVLTF
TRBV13,CASSLRDSNQPQHF
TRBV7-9,CASSLGSGTSGNEQFF
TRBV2,CASRDREVASTEAFF
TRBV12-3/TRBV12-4,CASSYRETQYF
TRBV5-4,CASSFDTGGVTPLHF
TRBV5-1,CASRLGDDTQYF
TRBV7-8,CASSFNNNQPQHF
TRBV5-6,CASSLSGALQPQHF
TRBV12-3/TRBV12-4,CASSLSGTEAFF
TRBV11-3,CASSSPDQGGNTIYF
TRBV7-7,CASSLEQGTDTQYF
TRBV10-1,CASSARINTGELFF
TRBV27,CASSSYLSALAGHDSYEQYF
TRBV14,CASSQVWDTGAGNTIYF
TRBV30,CAWASGGNQPQHF
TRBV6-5,CAAGKGGGYNEQFF
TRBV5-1,CASSLVVTGSFGELFF
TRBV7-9,CASSLASKGPRGYTF
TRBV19,CASSMKRGGGTDTQYF
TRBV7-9,CASSWGQGKSEKLFF
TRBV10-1,CASSGRDTQYF
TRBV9,CASSHGTGELSGELFF
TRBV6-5,CASNGFGGGGYTF
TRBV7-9,CASSFGTYNEQFF
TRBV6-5,CASSYLRGLGDYEQYF
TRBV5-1,CASSPAAAGQNTGELFF
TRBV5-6,CASSLTGQVGTEAFF
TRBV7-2,CASSFRETQYF
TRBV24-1,CATSAYGPEGYTF
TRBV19,CASSIGLAGGPTDTQYF
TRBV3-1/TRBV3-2,CASSQAGGYTF
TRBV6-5,CASSRLQGKGSPLHF
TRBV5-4,CASSPLPGGTNEKLFF
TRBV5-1,CASSLGQGREKLFF
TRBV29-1,CSGGGYNEQFF
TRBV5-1,CASSPRTESYGYTF
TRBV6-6,CASKQSQTDTQYF
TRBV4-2,CASSQDIGLETQYF
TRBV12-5,CASGLVQDGRGATNTEAFF